Listed below are T cell receptor beta chains from one sample, sequenced in a study of CXCR4 blockade with PD-1 therapy in pancreatic cancer. Here immunoSEQ multiplex PCR was the method, and the copy in TCRdb shows in-frame clones only, minus some. The sample shows about 15,000 clones, about two thirds of them seen only once. The sequencing input was tumor tissue. These receptor sequences come from a human donor with pancreatic ductal adenocarcinoma. CDR3s include the opening cysteine and the closing phenylalanine or tryptophan. Fields, in order: V gene, D gene, CDR3 length, clone size, J gene, CDR3 protein, CDR3 DNA. A D gene is named only where the DNA matches it firmly. Rows may omit the clone size; those that give it use once, few, many or a size class.

TRBV2	.	16	few	TRBJ2-7	CASSGGHTAYSYEQYF	TGTGCCAGCTCAGGAGGGCACACGGCCTACTCCTACGAGCAGTACTTC
TRBV12-1	.	15	.	TRBJ1-2	CASSIPRDLGYGYTF	TGTGCCAGCAGTATTCCCCGGGATCTCGGCTATGGCTACACCTTC
TRBV28	TRBD1	16	.	TRBJ1-5	CASRPGTGGNNQPQHF	TGTGCCAGCAGACCCGGGACAGGGGGCAACAATCAGCCCCAGCATTTT
TRBV30	.	15	.	TRBJ1-3	CAWSWAVSSGNTIYF	TGTGCCTGGAGTTGGGCGGTGAGCTCTGGAAACACCATATATTTT
TRBV18	.	13	.	TRBJ2-7	CASSPSQSYEQYF	TGTGCCAGCTCACCGAGCCAGTCCTACGAGCAGTACTTC
TRBV19	.	16	.	TRBJ2-2	CASTYAGLSDTGELFF	TGTGCCAGTACCTATGCTGGCTTATCAGACACCGGGGAGCTGTTTTTT
TRBV11-3	.	14	.	TRBJ2-7	CASSLAGQTYEQYF	TGTGCCAGCAGCTTGGCCGGTCAAACCTACGAGCAGTACTTC
TRBV15	TRBD1	16	.	TRBJ1-4	CATSRDLGGAGEKLFF	TGTGCCACCAGCAGAGATCTAGGGGGCGCGGGGGAAAAACTGTTTTTT
TRBV18	.	15	.	TRBJ1-1	CASSPGQPGRVEAFF	TGTGCCAGCTCACCAGGCCAGCCTGGGCGGGTTGAAGCTTTCTTT
TRBV10-1	.	12	.	TRBJ2-7	CASIRHRYEQYF	TGCGCCAGCATCCGACATCGCTACGAGCAGTACTTC
TRBV15	TRBD1	21	few	TRBJ1-3	CATSRARPGQGALLTGNTIYF	TGTGCCACCAGCAGGGCCCGCCCGGGACAGGGGGCTCTATTAACTGGAAACACCATATATTTT
TRBV18	TRBD1	16	.	TRBJ1-2	CVSSPRQGALEDGYTF	TGTGTCAGCTCACCGCGGCAGGGGGCCCTAGAAGATGGCTACACCTTC
TRBV6-8	.	16	.	TRBJ2-2	CASSYMVETSTGELFF	TGTGCCAGCAGCTATATGGTGGAGACGAGCACCGGGGAGCTGTTTTTT
TRBV19	TRBD2	14	.	TRBJ2-1	CASSNAGDNNEQFF	TGTGCCAGTAGTAATGCGGGAGATAACAATGAGCAGTTCTTC
TRBV19	TRBD1	14	.	TRBJ1-1	CASTQDRDDTEAFF	TGTGCCAGTACCCAAGACAGGGACGACACTGAAGCTTTCTTT
TRBV19	.	15	few	TRBJ2-2	CASSIATWEAGELFF	TGTGCCAGTAGTATAGCGACTTGGGAGGCCGGGGAGCTGTTTTTT
TRBV30	.	11	.	TRBJ2-5	CAGRGQETQYF	TGTGCCGGGAGGGGGCAAGAGACCCAGTACTTC
TRBV29-1	.	15	.	TRBJ2-7	CSVGGQTDFSYEQYF	TGCAGCGTAGGCGGCCAGACAGACTTCTCCTACGAGCAGTACTTC
TRBV28	.	16	.	TRBJ1-3	CASSLDRVFSGNTIYF	TGTGCCAGCAGTTTAGACCGGGTCTTCTCTGGAAACACCATATATTTT
TRBV29-1	TRBD1	13	.	TRBJ1-2	CSVEWGQGYGYTF	TGCAGCGTAGAGTGGGGACAGGGGTATGGCTACACCTTC
TRBV19	TRBD1	13	.	TRBJ1-5	CASTPTGWEPQHF	TGTGCCAGTACCCCGACAGGGTGGGAGCCCCAGCATTTT
TRBV11-3	TRBD2	18	.	TRBJ2-7	CASSPRGLGASGSYEQYF	TGTGCCAGCAGCCCCAGGGGACTAGGAGCATCGGGGTCCTACGAGCAGTACTTC
TRBV10-3	.	15	.	TRBJ2-7	CARDPRQPLLYEQYF	TGTGCCAGAGATCCCCGGCAGCCCCTACTCTACGAGCAGTACTTC
TRBV11-3	.	14	few	TRBJ2-1	CASSLWPENNEQFF	TGTGCCAGCAGCTTGTGGCCTGAGAACAATGAGCAGTTCTTC
TRBV25-1	TRBD1	15	.	TRBJ2-1	CASSAGQGPYNEQFF	TGTGCCAGCAGTGCGGGACAGGGACCCTACAATGAGCAGTTCTTC
TRBV15	TRBD1	16	.	TRBJ1-6	CATSRDPGQGPSALHF	TGTGCCACCAGCAGAGACCCGGGACAGGGACCTTCGGCCCTCCACTTT
TRBV18	.	13	.	TRBJ2-1	CASSPPAVNEQFF	TGTGCCAGCTCACCACCTGCAGTCAATGAGCAGTTCTTC
TRBV18	.	13	.	TRBJ1-1	CASSPQQEAEAFF	TGTGCCAGCTCACCACAACAGGAAGCTGAAGCTTTCTTT
TRBV18	TRBD1	16	once	TRBJ2-2	CASSLTGPRATGELFF	TGTGCCAGCTCACTGACAGGGCCCAGGGCTACCGGGGAGCTGTTTTTT
TRBV19	.	13	few	TRBJ1-5	CASSLQQGQPQHF	TGTGCCAGTAGTCTCCAACAGGGACAGCCCCAGCATTTT
TRBV28	.	13	.	TRBJ2-3	CATPSASTDTQYF	TGTGCCACCCCGAGCGCTAGCACAGATACGCAGTATTTT
TRBV4-1	.	13	.	TRBJ2-7	CASSPGSLYEQYF	TGCGCCAGCAGCCCCGGGAGTTTGTACGAGCAGTACTTC
TRBV19	.	14	.	TRBJ1-5	CARPLGGGNQPQHF	TGTGCCAGACCTTTGGGGGGGGGCAATCAGCCCCAGCATTTT
TRBV14	TRBD2	16	.	TRBJ2-4	CASSQELAGAENIQYF	TGTGCCAGCAGCCAAGAACTAGCGGGAGCGGAAAACATTCAGTACTTC
TRBV29-1	.	14	.	TRBJ1-1	CSVAGLDRNTEAFF	TGCAGCGTAGCCGGACTTGACAGGAACACTGAAGCTTTCTTT
TRBV18	.	15	.	TRBJ2-1	CASSPQQSRGDEQFF	TGTGCCAGCTCACCGCAACAGTCTCGGGGTGATGAGCAGTTCTTC
TRBV7-6	.	16	.	TRBJ2-3	CASSQGGRESTDTQYF	TGTGCCAGCAGCCAGGGGGGACGGGAAAGCACAGATACGCAGTATTTT
TRBV30	.	15	.	TRBJ1-6	CAWRARRGLNSPLHF	TGTGCCTGGAGGGCTAGGCGAGGGCTTAATTCACCCCTCCACTTT
TRBV25-1	.	15	.	TRBJ2-4	CASSEEREAKNIQYF	TGTGCCAGCAGTGAAGAAAGGGAGGCGAAAAACATTCAGTACTTC
TRBV25-1	.	15	.	TRBJ2-1	CASSERGLAVNEQFF	TGTGCCAGCAGTGAAAGGGGGTTAGCGGTCAATGAGCAGTTCTTC